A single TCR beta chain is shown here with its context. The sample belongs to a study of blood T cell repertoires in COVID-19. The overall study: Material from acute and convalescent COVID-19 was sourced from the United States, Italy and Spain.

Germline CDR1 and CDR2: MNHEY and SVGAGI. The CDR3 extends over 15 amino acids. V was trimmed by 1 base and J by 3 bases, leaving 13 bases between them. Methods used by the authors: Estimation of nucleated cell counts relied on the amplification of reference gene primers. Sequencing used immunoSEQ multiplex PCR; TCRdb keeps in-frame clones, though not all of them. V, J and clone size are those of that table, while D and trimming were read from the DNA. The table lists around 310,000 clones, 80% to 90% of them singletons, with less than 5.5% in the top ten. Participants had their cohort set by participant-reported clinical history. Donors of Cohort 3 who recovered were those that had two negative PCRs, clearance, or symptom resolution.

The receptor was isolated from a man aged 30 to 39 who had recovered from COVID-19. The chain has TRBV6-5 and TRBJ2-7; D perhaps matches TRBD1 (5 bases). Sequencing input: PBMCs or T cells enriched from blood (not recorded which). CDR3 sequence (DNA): TGTGCCAGCAGTTACTGGGGCCACGGCAACTACGAGCAGTACTTC. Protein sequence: CASSYWGHGNYEQYF.